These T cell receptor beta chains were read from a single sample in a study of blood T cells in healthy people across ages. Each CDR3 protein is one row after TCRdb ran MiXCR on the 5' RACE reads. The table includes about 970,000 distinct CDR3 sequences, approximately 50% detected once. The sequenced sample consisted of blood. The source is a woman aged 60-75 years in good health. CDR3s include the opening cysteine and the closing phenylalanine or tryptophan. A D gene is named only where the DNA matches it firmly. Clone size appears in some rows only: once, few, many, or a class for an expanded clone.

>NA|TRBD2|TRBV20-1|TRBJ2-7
CSAWGGTSNNEQYF
TGCAGTGCTTGGGGGGGGACTTCTAACAATGAGCAGTACTTC
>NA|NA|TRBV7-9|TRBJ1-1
CASSLTRTAQNTEAFF
TGTGCCAGCAGCTTAACAAGGACAGCCCAGAACACTGAAGCTTTCTTT
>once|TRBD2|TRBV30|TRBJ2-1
CAWSPGGGQFF
TGTGCCTGGAGCCCCGGGGGGGGGCAGTTCTTC
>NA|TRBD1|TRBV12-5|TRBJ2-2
CASGLGQGRVFF
TGTGCTAGTGGTTTAGGACAGGGGAGGGTGTTTTTT
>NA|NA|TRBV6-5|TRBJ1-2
CASSYHGSGGGYTF
TGTGCCAGCAGTTACCACGGCAGTGGGGGAGGCTACACCTTC
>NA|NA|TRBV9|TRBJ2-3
CASSVATGTDTQYF
TGTGCCAGCAGCGTAGCTACGGGCACAGATACGCAGTATTTT
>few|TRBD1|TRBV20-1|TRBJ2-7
CSALPGQGVYEQYF
TGCAGTGCCCTACCGGGACAGGGTGTTTACGAGCAGTACTTC
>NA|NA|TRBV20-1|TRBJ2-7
CSAPWTYPTYEQYF
TGCAGTGCTCCCTGGACGTATCCGACCTACGAGCAGTACTTC
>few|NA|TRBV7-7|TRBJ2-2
CASSFAKNTGELFF
TGTGCCAGCAGCTTCGCGAAGAACACCGGGGAGCTGTTTTTT
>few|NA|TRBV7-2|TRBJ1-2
CASSPDGQLIGGYTF
TGTGCCAGCAGCCCGGACGGACAGCTCATCGGTGGCTACACCTTC
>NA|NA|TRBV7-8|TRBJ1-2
CASSGRESYGYTF
TGTGCCAGCAGCGGGCGGGAGAGCTATGGCTACACCTTC
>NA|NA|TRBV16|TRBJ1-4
CASSQRQGRNEKLFF
TGTGCCAGCAGCCAAAGGCAGGGCCGCAACGAAAAACTGTTTTTT
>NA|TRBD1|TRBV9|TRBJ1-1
CASSVEQGRGTEAFF
TGTGCCAGCAGCGTTGAACAGGGGAGGGGCACTGAAGCTTTCTTT
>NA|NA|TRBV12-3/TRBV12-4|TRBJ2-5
CASTSFVQETQYF
TGTGCCAGCACCTCCTTCGTTCAAGAGACCCAGTACTTC
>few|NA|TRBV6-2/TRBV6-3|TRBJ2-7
CASRTTGRAYEQYF
TGTGCCAGCAGGACGACAGGTCGGGCTTACGAGCAGTACTTC
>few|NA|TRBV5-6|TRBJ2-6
CASSLGAGRSGANVLTF
TGTGCCAGCAGCCTTGGGGCGGGCCGCTCTGGGGCCAACGTCCTGACTTTC
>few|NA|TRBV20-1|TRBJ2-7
CSAMKRDIGYEQYF
TGCAGTGCAATGAAACGGGACATAGGGTACGAGCAGTACTTC
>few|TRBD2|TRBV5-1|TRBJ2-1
CASSLALAAVEQFF
TGCGCCAGCAGCTTGGCGCTAGCGGCAGTTGAGCAGTTCTTC
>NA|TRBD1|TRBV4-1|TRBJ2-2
CASSQEKGAEAGELFF
TGCGCCAGCAGCCAAGAGAAGGGGGCCGAAGCCGGGGAGCTGTTTTTT
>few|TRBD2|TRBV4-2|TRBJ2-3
CASSHPGLAVDGDTQYF
TGTGCCAGCAGCCACCCTGGACTAGCGGTTGACGGGGATACGCAGTATTTT
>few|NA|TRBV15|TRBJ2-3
CATRGLLTDTQYF
TGTGCCACCAGGGGACTTCTCACAGATACGCAGTATTTT
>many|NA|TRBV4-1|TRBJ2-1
CASSQDREVGNEQFF
TGCGCCAGCAGCCAAGATCGGGAAGTTGGCAATGAGCAGTTCTTC
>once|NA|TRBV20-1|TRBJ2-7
CSARERGYEQYF
TGCAGTGCTAGGGAAAGGGGGTACGAGCAGTACTTC
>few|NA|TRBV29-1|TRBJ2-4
CSVGGSAKNIQYF
TGCAGCGTAGGAGGTTCGGCCAAAAACATTCAGTACTTC
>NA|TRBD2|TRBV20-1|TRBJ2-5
CSASSGMYQETQYF
TGCAGTGCTTCGAGCGGGATGTACCAAGAGACCCAGTACTTC
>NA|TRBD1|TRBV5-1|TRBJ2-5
CASSQQTGGANNEQYF
TGCGCCAGCAGCCAACAGACAGGGGGCGCGAATAATGAGCAGTACTTC
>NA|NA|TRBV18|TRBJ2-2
CASSPAVRVSGELFF
TGTGCCAGCTCACCGGCGGTGAGGGTGTCCGGGGAGCTGTTTTTT
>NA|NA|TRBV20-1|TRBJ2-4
CSAPPVRLAKNIQYF
TGCAGTGCTCCCCCTGTTAGATTAGCCAAAAACATTCAGTACTTC
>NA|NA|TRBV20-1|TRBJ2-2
CSANLVNTGELFF
TGCAGTGCTAACCTAGTGAACACCGGGGAGCTGTTTTTT
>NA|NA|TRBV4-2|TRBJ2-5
CASSQDLAGDEQYF
TGTGCCAGCAGCCAAGATCTCGCGGGTGATGAGCAGTACTTC
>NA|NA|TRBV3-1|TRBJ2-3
CASSPRQANTQYF
TGTGCCAGCAGCCCTAGGCAAGCTAATACGCAGTATTTT
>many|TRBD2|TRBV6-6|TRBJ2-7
CASTGTSGRARDEQYF
TGTGCCAGCACTGGGACTAGCGGGAGGGCCCGGGATGAGCAGTACTTC
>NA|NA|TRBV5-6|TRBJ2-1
CASSFNRVWEQFF
TGTGCCAGCAGTTTCAACAGGGTCTGGGAGCAGTTCTTC